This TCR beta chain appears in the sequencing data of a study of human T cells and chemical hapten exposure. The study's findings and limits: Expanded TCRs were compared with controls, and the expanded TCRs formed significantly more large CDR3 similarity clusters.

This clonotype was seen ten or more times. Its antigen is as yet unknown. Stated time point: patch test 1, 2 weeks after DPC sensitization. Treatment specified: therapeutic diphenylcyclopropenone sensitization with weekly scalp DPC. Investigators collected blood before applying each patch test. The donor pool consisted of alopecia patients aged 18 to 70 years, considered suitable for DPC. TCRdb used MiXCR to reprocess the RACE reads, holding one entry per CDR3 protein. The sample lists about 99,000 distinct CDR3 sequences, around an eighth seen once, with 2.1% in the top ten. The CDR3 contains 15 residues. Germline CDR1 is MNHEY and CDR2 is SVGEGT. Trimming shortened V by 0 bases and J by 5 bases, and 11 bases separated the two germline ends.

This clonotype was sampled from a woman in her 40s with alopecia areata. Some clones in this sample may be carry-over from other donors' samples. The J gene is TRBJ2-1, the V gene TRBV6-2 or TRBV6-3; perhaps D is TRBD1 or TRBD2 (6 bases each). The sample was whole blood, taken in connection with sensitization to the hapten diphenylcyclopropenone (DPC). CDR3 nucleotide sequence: TGTGCCAGCAGTTACTCGGGGGGCCGGGACAATGAGCAGTTCTTC. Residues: CASSYSGGRDNEQFF.